This T cell receptor (beta chain) was retrieved from a study of cytomegalovirus exposure and HLA in healthy donors. Regarding the study as a whole: Another analysis was done later, and it associated 16,951 TCR beta sequences with HLA alleles at 0.05 false discovery rate.

The CDR3 has 16 amino acids. Trimming removed 5 bases from V and 3 bases from J; junction bases left unmatched: 11. The germline CDR1 and CDR2 sequences are MDHEN and SYDVKM. A multiplex PCR was run with 60 Vbeta primers and 13 Jbeta primers. Clones were sequenced by immunoSEQ multiplex PCR, and TCRdb holds only the in-frame ones, with some missing. The sample lists over 100,000 clones; roughly 66% were seen once. This clone occurred once. What it binds is not known. This chain links TRBV28 with TRBJ2-5, with TRBD2 matching over 8 bases. Sequencing was performed on PBMCs. The source of this sequence is a woman aged 25 to 39 in good health and CMV-seronegative. CDR3 amino acids: CASSRPGLVMKETQYF. CDR3 coding DNA: TGTGCCAGCAGTCGGCCGGGACTAGTGATGAAAGAGACCCAGTACTTC.